The rows below give T cell receptor beta chains drawn from one sample of a study of T cells after yellow fever vaccination. Using its own MiXCR run on the 5' RACE reads, TCRdb lists one record per CDR3 protein. The sample contains a few hundred thousand distinct CDR3 sequences, roughly 4.8% of which appear only once. The source material was CD4+ T cells sorted from PBMCs, sampled on the day of the yellow fever booster vaccination. The receptors originated from a man aged 18-30 years who received the YFV17D yellow fever vaccine. Both conserved end residues are part of each CDR3. A D gene is named only where the DNA matches it firmly. Rows may omit the clone size; those that give it use once, few, many or a size class.

v_gene	j_gene	d_gene	abundance	CDR3nt	CDR3aa
TRBV6-2/TRBV6-3	TRBJ2-3	NA	few	TGTGCCAGCAGTTACGGTCTCTCCGGGACGCAGTATTTT	CASSYGLSGTQYF
TRBV6-1	TRBJ1-5	TRBD1	few	TGTGCCAGCAGTAGACAGGGGGGGAGCAATCAGCCCCAGCATTTT	CASSRQGGSNQPQHF
TRBV27	TRBJ2-5	NA	NA	TGTGCCAGCAGTTTATTTCCGAGCGGCCCGGTGGAAGGGGAGACCCAGTACTTC	CASSLFPSGPVEGETQYF
TRBV9	TRBJ2-7	NA	NA	TGTGCCAGCAGCGGGGGAACCGCCTACGAGCAGTACTTC	CASSGGTAYEQYF
TRBV12-3/TRBV12-4	TRBJ2-3	NA	few	TGTGCCAGCAGTTTGGGAGCGGTAGATACGCAGTATTTT	CASSLGAVDTQYF
TRBV7-9	TRBJ2-1	NA	few	TGTGCCACCTTAAAGGACGGATCCTACAATGAGCAGTTCTTC	CATLKDGSYNEQFF
TRBV19	TRBJ1-1	NA	many	TGTGCCAGTAGGAGAGGAGGGGATGACGGCACTGAAGCTTTCTTT	CASRRGGDDGTEAFF
TRBV12-3/TRBV12-4	TRBJ2-3	TRBD1	many	TGTGCCAGCAGTCCCTTCGGACAGGGCAGCACAGATACGCAGTATTTT	CASSPFGQGSTDTQYF
TRBV6-2/TRBV6-3	TRBJ1-2	TRBD1	NA	TGTGCCAGCAAGGACAGGGTGGACTATGGCTACACCTTC	CASKDRVDYGYTF
TRBV3-1	TRBJ2-3	NA	NA	TGTGCCAGCAGCTTCCGGAGGGCAGATACGCAGTATTTT	CASSFRRADTQYF
TRBV12-3/TRBV12-4	TRBJ2-5	NA	many	TGTGCCAGCGGCTTAGGAGCCCGCCAAGAGACCCAGTACTTC	CASGLGARQETQYF
TRBV24-1	TRBJ2-3	NA	NA	TGTGCCACCAGTGATTTCGGAACTAGCACAGATACGCAGTATTTT	CATSDFGTSTDTQYF
TRBV9	TRBJ1-4	TRBD1	few	TGTGCCAGCAACTTAGGACAGGGGCTTAATGAAAAACTGTTTTTT	CASNLGQGLNEKLFF
TRBV5-6	TRBJ1-2	NA	few	TGTGCCAGCAGCAGGCAGGGGCGGGATGGCTACACCTTC	CASSRQGRDGYTF
TRBV5-1	TRBJ2-5	NA	NA	TGCGCCAGCAGCCGTGGGGTCGGGGGGCATTTCTCAGAGACCCAGTACTTC	CASSRGVGGHFSETQYF
TRBV10-2	TRBJ1-5	NA	NA	TGCGCCAGCAGCGAAGGGATTGGCCAGCCCCAGCATTTT	CASSEGIGQPQHF
TRBV12-3/TRBV12-4	TRBJ1-5	NA	few	TGTGCCAGCAGTTTTGCGGGGTATCAGCCCCAGCATTTT	CASSFAGYQPQHF
TRBV23-1	TRBJ1-2	NA	NA	TGCGCCAGCATAAGGCGGGGCAGCCACCCATATGGCTACACCTTC	CASIRRGSHPYGYTF
TRBV4-3	TRBJ2-3	TRBD1	few	TGCGCCAGCAGCCAGGAAGACAGGGAGTGGGATACGCAGTATTTT	CASSQEDREWDTQYF
TRBV10-3	TRBJ2-7	NA	many	TGTGCCATCAGTGAGTCAGAACAGATTGGTACCTACGAGCAGTACTTC	CAISESEQIGTYEQYF
TRBV7-2	TRBJ1-3	TRBD1	NA	TGTGCCAGCAGCTTGACAGGGGGTTTAAACACCATATATTTT	CASSLTGGLNTIYF
TRBV24-1	TRBJ2-7	TRBD2	NA	TGTGCCACCAGACTAGCGGGGGGGCCTTTTTACGAGCAGTACTTC	CATRLAGGPFYEQYF
TRBV12-3/TRBV12-4	TRBJ1-5	TRBD1	many	TGTGCCAGCAGTTTTAGCACAGGGGATCAGCCCCAGCATTTT	CASSFSTGDQPQHF
TRBV18	TRBJ2-1	NA	NA	TGTGCCAGCTCACCCCCCCGATCAGGGGCCGGGAATGAGCAGTTCTTC	CASSPPRSGAGNEQFF
TRBV5-1	TRBJ2-5	NA	many	TGCGCCAGCACATCCGGGAATAATCAAGAGACCCAGTACTTC	CASTSGNNQETQYF
TRBV4-2	TRBJ2-7	TRBD2	many	TGTGCCAGCAGCTCCCCTGGGACTAGCGGTTACGAGCAGTACTTC	CASSSPGTSGYEQYF
TRBV28	TRBJ1-5	TRBD1	NA	TGTGCCAGCAGTTCGGACAGGGGCCTGCTTCAGCCCCAGCATTTT	CASSSDRGLLQPQHF
TRBV9	TRBJ1-6	NA	few	TGTGCCAGCAGCGCACAGGGAGAGGGTTCACCCCTCCACTTT	CASSAQGEGSPLHF
TRBV6-6	TRBJ2-2	NA	few	TGTGCCAGCAGTCCTGGGATGGACCTCATTTTT	CASSPGMDLIF
TRBV6-2/TRBV6-3	TRBJ2-7	NA	few	TGTGCCAGCAGTCGGACCTTCTCCTACGAGCAGTACTTC	CASSRTFSYEQYF
TRBV5-1	TRBJ1-3	NA	many	TGCGCCAGCAGCTTGGGTGCCTCTGGAAACACCATATATTTT	CASSLGASGNTIYF
TRBV10-3	TRBJ1-6	NA	few	TGTGCCATCGGCTCCCACTCGAGCCAAAATTCACCCCTCCACTTT	CAIGSHSSQNSPLHF
TRBV6-5	TRBJ1-6	NA	NA	TGTGCCAGCAGTTACAGGGATATTGGTTCACCCCTCCACTTT	CASSYRDIGSPLHF
TRBV29-1	TRBJ2-2	NA	few	TGCAGCGTGGGGTTCCATTTCACCGGGGAGCTGTTTTTT	CSVGFHFTGELFF
TRBV20-1	TRBJ1-4	NA	few	TGCAGTGCTAGAGACCCCAGGGATGGGCTAGAAAAACTGTTTTTT	CSARDPRDGLEKLFF
TRBV13	TRBJ1-6	NA	NA	TGTGCCAGCAGCTTAAGGTCACAGGGCGGTTCACCCCTCCACTTT	CASSLRSQGGSPLHF